Listed below are T cell receptor beta chains from one sample, sequenced in a study of beta chain features in type 1 diabetes. The repertoire was sequenced with immunoSEQ multiplex PCR; TCRdb's copy has only in-frame clones and lacks some. The sample shows hundreds of thousands of clones, 11% to 15% of them seen only once. Sequenced input: naive CD4+ T cells from blood. The receptors here all came from a man aged 18 to 30 with type 1 diabetes. Each CDR3 is given with its conserved first and last residue. A D gene is named only where the DNA matches it firmly. Expanded clones get a size class; other rows say once, few or many, or leave the size out.

clone_size d_call j_call v_call cdr3_aa cdr3_nt
few TRBD1 TRBJ1-1 TRBV30 CAGTGLVNTEAFF TGTGCCGGGACAGGCTTGGTGAACACTGAAGCTTTCTTT
. . TRBJ2-1 TRBV4-1 CASSQEGSSVGNEQFF TGCGCCAGCAGCCAAGAAGGGTCTAGCGTGGGAAATGAGCAGTTCTTC
few . TRBJ2-7 TRBV27 CASRDTFYEQYF TGTGCCAGCAGAGACACATTCTACGAGCAGTACTTC
few TRBD2 TRBJ2-3 TRBV7-2 CASSHGLAGYTDTQYF TGTGCCAGCAGTCACGGACTAGCGGGGTACACAGATACGCAGTATTTT
few . TRBJ2-5 TRBV5-4 CASSTPRGVQETQYF TGTGCCAGCAGCACTCCTAGGGGCGTCCAAGAGACCCAGTACTTC
. . TRBJ1-3 TRBV30 CAWAGGLGDTIYF TGTGCCTGGGCTGGAGGCTTGGGGGACACCATATATTTT
few TRBD2 TRBJ2-7 TRBV29-1 CSAGTSGYSYEQYF TGCAGCGCCGGGACTAGCGGATACTCCTACGAGCAGTACTTC
few . TRBJ1-5 TRBV25-1 CASSDGQGDQPQHF TGTGCCAGCAGTGATGGGCAGGGAGATCAGCCCCAGCATTTT
few . TRBJ2-5 TRBV19 CASTPKGEIAETQYF TGTGCCAGTACCCCTAAGGGCGAAATTGCGGAGACCCAGTACTTC
. TRBD2 TRBJ2-2 TRBV30 CAWKLAANTGELFF TGTGCCTGGAAGCTAGCGGCGAACACCGGGGAGCTGTTTTTT
. TRBD1 TRBJ1-2 TRBV11-2 CASSFLPGQGYGYTF TGTGCCAGCAGCTTCCTTCCGGGACAGGGTTATGGCTACACCTTC
. TRBD2 TRBJ2-5 TRBV18 CASSPAGGRETQYF TGTGCCAGCTCACCCGCGGGGGGCAGAGAGACCCAGTACTTC
. . TRBJ2-5 TRBV7-2 CASSLGIAVETQYF TGTGCCAGCAGCTTAGGGATAGCGGTAGAGACCCAGTACTTC
. . TRBJ1-1 TRBV30 CAWSPTRSGARTEAFF TGTGCCTGGAGTCCAACACGGTCAGGGGCAAGGACTGAAGCTTTCTTT
. TRBD2 TRBJ2-7 TRBV19 CASSRQLAADPYEQYF TGTGCCAGTAGTAGGCAACTAGCGGCCGATCCCTACGAGCAGTACTTC
. . TRBJ1-1 TRBV5-6 CASSLDTEAFF TGTGCCAGCAGCTTGGACACTGAAGCTTTCTTT
. . TRBJ2-4 TRBV6-6 CASTTVGWAKNIQYF TGTGCCAGCACCACCGTTGGCTGGGCCAAAAACATTCAGTACTTC
. . TRBJ1-5 TRBV19 CASSPGRDNQPQHF TGTGCCAGTAGTCCCGGACGAGATAATCAGCCCCAGCATTTT
few TRBD2 TRBJ2-7 TRBV10-3 CAISVSRSGANEQYF TGTGCCATCAGTGTATCGAGGAGCGGGGCAAACGAGCAGTACTTC
. . TRBJ1-5 TRBV2 CASSEESNQPQHF TGTGCCAGCAGTGAAGAGAGCAATCAGCCCCAGCATTTT
few . TRBJ2-7 TRBV18 CASSVGSGYEQYF TGTGCCAGCTCAGTGGGCTCGGGCTACGAGCAGTACTTC
. TRBD2 TRBJ2-1 TRBV5-1 CASSLAPGGPGEQFF TGCGCCAGCAGCTTGGCCCCGGGAGGGCCAGGAGAGCAGTTCTTC
. . TRBJ2-1 TRBV7-2 CASSLASPGPYNEQFF TGTGCCAGCAGCTTGGCCTCCCCCGGCCCTTACAATGAGCAGTTCTTC
few . TRBJ1-1 TRBV5-1 CASSPDRPNTEAFF TGCGCCAGCAGCCCCGACAGGCCGAACACTGAAGCTTTCTTT
few TRBD1 TRBJ1-3 TRBV4-1 CASSDDRGKPSGNTIYF TGCGCCAGCAGTGATGACAGGGGCAAGCCCTCTGGAAACACCATATATTTT
few . TRBJ1-2 TRBV5-1 CASSLAIQGNYGYTF TGCGCCAGCAGCTTGGCGATACAGGGAAACTATGGCTACACCTTC
few . TRBJ2-1 TRBV18 CASSPGGGNEQFF TGTGCCAGCTCACCAGGAGGCGGCAATGAGCAGTTCTTC
. TRBD1 TRBJ1-2 TRBV29-1 CSVERDRGGGGYTF TGCAGCGTTGAAAGAGACAGGGGCGGAGGTGGCTACACCTTC
few TRBD1 TRBJ2-7 TRBV6-5 CASSRGQGSTYEQYF TGTGCCAGCAGCCGTGGACAGGGTTCGACCTACGAGCAGTACTTC
. . TRBJ1-2 TRBV25-1 CASTNRADYGYTF TGTGCCAGCACAAACAGGGCGGACTATGGCTACACCTTC
few TRBD2 TRBJ2-5 TRBV25-1 CASSEGTSGLLSETQYF TGTGCCAGCAGTGAGGGGACTAGCGGGTTACTCTCAGAGACCCAGTACTTC
. . TRBJ2-5 TRBV4-2 CASSQAGPASPEETQYF TGTGCCAGCAGCCAAGCGGGTCCAGCATCCCCGGAAGAGACCCAGTACTTC
. TRBD1 TRBJ2-5 TRBV19 CASSTTGQGFMETQYF TGTGCCAGTAGCACCACGGGACAGGGCTTTATGGAGACCCAGTACTTC
. . TRBJ2-1 TRBV28 CATGEQTYNEQFF TGTGCCACCGGAGAACAGACCTACAATGAGCAGTTCTTC
few . TRBJ1-2 TRBV4-1 CASSQFTANYGYTF TGCGCCAGCAGCCAATTCACCGCTAACTATGGCTACACCTTC
. TRBD1 TRBJ2-7 TRBV29-1 CSVAGTGLVEQYF TGCAGCGTTGCAGGGACAGGGTTGGTCGAGCAGTACTTC
. TRBD1 TRBJ2-1 TRBV7-2 CASSRDRGPNEQFF TGTGCCAGTTCTAGGGACAGGGGCCCCAATGAGCAGTTCTTC
. . TRBJ1-2 TRBV19 CASSPSRFYGYTF TGTGCCAGTAGCCCGTCTCGGTTCTATGGCTACACCTTC
few . TRBJ2-7 TRBV7-9 CASSWGGERQYF TGTGCCAGCAGCTGGGGGGGCGAGCGGCAGTACTTC
few . TRBJ2-2 TRBV7-9 CASRIVVDWFGELFF TGTGCCAGCAGGATAGTGGTGGACTGGTTCGGGGAGCTGTTTTTT
few . TRBJ2-2 TRBV7-2 CASNTHSPAGELFF TGTGCCAGCAACACGCACTCCCCCGCCGGGGAGCTGTTTTTT
few . TRBJ2-7 TRBV30 CAWSPYARGGQYF TGTGCCTGGAGTCCGTACGCCCGAGGGGGGCAGTACTTC
. . TRBJ2-7 TRBV28 CASSLSTASYEQYF TGTGCCAGCAGTTTAAGTACGGCGTCCTACGAGCAGTACTTC
. . TRBJ2-5 TRBV7-9 CASSLHQETQYF TGTGCCAGCAGCTTACACCAAGAGACCCAGTACTTC
. TRBD2 TRBJ2-1 TRBV5-1 CASSPGTSGRLSEQFF TGCGCCAGCAGCCCCGGGACTAGCGGGAGATTAAGTGAGCAGTTCTTC
once . TRBJ1-2 TRBV19 CASSLGNYGYTF TGTGCCAGTAGTTTGGGTAACTATGGCTACACCTTC
. . TRBJ2-5 TRBV18 CASSRRAFLGETQYF TGTGCCAGCTCACGAAGGGCCTTCCTGGGGGAGACCCAGTACTTC
. . TRBJ2-4 TRBV2 CASTPRQELAKNIQYF TGTGCCAGCACCCCACGACAGGAGCTAGCCAAAAACATTCAGTACTTC
few . TRBJ1-2 TRBV5-1 CASSLTDPAGYTF TGCGCCAGCAGCTTAACGGATCCGGCGGGCTACACCTTC
. TRBD1 TRBJ1-2 TRBV5-4 CASSLQGAEGYTF TGTGCCAGCAGCTTACAGGGGGCTGAGGGCTACACCTTC
few TRBD2 TRBJ2-1 TRBV14 CASSQVILAARNEQFF TGTGCCAGCAGCCAAGTAATCCTAGCGGCCCGCAATGAGCAGTTCTTC